This TCR beta chain was obtained from a study of cytomegalovirus exposure and HLA in healthy donors. As for the study in general: A prior analysis found 95 million to 140 million unique TCR beta sequences from about 179 million T cells. Genetic ancestry analysis placed around four fifths of the 400 or so donors that were genotyped in the Caucasian-associated cluster.

Findings and caveats of the study: Cytomegalovirus association was assigned to about 180 TCR beta chains. Three chains linked to CMV were shown in vitro to be specific for CMV antigens.

The PCR was carried out with 60 Vbeta primers and 13 Jbeta primers. The repertoire was sequenced with immunoSEQ multiplex PCR; TCRdb's copy has only in-frame clones and lacks some. This table holds roughly 90,000 clones, approximately 80% found once. The sample holds a few counts of this clone. Antigen unknown. This CDR3 is 16 amino acids long. V lost 0 bases, J lost 6 bases, and 10 bases stayed unmatched. Germline V gene data show CDR1 as SGDLS and CDR2 as YYNGEE. The sequenced sample consisted of PBMCs. This TCR was recovered from a man younger than 45 in good health and CMV-seropositive. The chain employs TRBV9 and TRBJ2-7; 9 bases map to TRBD2. The CDR3 region has the DNA TGTGCCAGCAGCGTAGCATCGCGGGAGGGGTTAGGCGAGCAGTACTTC. Its protein product is CASSVASREGLGEQYF. The whole variable domain, filled in from reference TRBV9 and TRBJ2-7, reads DSGVTQTPKHLITATGQRVTLRCSPRSGDLSVYWYQQSLDQGLQFLIQYYNGEERAKGNILERFSAQQFPDLHSELNLSSLELGDSALYFCASSVASREGLGEQYFGPGTRLTVT.